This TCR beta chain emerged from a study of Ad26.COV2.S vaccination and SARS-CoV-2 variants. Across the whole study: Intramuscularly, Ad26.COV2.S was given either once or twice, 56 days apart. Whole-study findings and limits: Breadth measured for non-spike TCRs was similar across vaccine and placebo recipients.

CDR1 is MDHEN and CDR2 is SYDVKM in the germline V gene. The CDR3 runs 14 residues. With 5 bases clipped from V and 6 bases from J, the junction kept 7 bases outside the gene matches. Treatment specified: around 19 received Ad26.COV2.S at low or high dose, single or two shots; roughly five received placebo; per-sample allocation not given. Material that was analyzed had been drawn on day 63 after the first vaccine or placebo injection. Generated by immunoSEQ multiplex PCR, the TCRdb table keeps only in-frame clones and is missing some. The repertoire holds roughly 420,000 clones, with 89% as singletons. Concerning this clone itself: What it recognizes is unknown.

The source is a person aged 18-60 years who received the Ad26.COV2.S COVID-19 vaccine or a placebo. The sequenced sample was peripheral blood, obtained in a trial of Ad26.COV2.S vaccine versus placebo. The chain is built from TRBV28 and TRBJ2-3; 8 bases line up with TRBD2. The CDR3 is CASSVYSGGDTQYF. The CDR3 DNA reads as TGTGCCAGCAGTGTCTACTCGGGAGGGGATACGCAGTATTTT.